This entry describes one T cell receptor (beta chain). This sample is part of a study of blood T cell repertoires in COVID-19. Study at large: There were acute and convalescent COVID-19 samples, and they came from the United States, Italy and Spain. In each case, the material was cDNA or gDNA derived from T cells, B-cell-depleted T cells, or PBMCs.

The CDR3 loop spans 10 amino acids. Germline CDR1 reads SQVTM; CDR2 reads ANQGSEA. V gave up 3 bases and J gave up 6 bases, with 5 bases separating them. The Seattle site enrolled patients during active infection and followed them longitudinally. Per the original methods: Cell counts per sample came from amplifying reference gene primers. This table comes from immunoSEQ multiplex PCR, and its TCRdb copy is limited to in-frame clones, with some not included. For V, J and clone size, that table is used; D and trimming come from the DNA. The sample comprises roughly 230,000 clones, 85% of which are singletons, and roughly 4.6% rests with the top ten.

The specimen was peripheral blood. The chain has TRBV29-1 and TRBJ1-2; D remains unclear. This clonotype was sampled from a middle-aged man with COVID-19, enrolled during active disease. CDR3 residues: CSVDIDGYTF. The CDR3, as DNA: TGCAGCGTTGATATTGATGGCTACACCTTC.